This TCR beta chain was obtained from a study of T cells in Graves' hyperthyroidism and ophthalmopathy. Findings and caveats of the study: Researchers found most expanded thyroid clonotypes above 0.001 in blood as well. Ophthalmopathy was model-predicted a median about 6.7 months pre-onset.

Exclusion criteria comprised uncontrolled infection, other autoimmune disease, pregnancy or lactation. Diagnoses used clinical symptoms, serum thyroxine and TRAb, thyroid ultrasound and orbital computed tomography. TCR beta CDR3 region amplification was performed from RNA transcripts. First-round RT-PCR targeting the TCR CDR3 was performed with the HTBI primer set. MiXCR, run by TCRdb on the multiplex PCR reads, gives a single entry per CDR3 protein. The repertoire has around 600,000 distinct CDR3 sequences, about 14% of them found once; the top ten carry around 12%. Germline V gene lookup returns CDR1 SEHNR and CDR2 FQNEAQ (reference sequence). The V gene end was trimmed by 5 bases and the J gene end by 4 bases; junction bases not matched to a gene: 4. The CDR3 runs to 14 residues. Worth noting for this clonotype: The antigen remains undetermined.

The J gene is TRBJ1-4, the V gene TRBV7-9; TRBD1 agrees at 7 bases. The source is a woman aged 50 to 60 with Graves' ophthalmopathy. The specimen was blood. CDR3 region: CASSTGQINEKLFF. The CDR3 DNA follows: TGTGCCAGCAGCACGGGACAGATTAATGAAAAACTGTTTTTT.